What follows describes a single T cell receptor beta chain. Its cognate antigen is unknown. The sample is drawn from a study of regulatory T cells in long-lasting Graves disease. Time point given: persistent/refractory GD, antithyroid drugs over 5 years with positive TRAb. PBMCs were the source of the RNA used for TCR sequencing. Points from the study as a whole: New patients shared roughly 1,000 public clonotypes, fewer than the 2,500 to 3,500 shared by persistent patients. The analysis examined peripheral blood only and excluded thyroid tissue.

For TCR beta, libraries came from iRepertoire HTBI primers and Arm-PCR of CDR3 regions. One entry per CDR3 protein results from TCRdb running MiXCR on the multiplex PCR reads. The sample holds hundreds of thousands of distinct CDR3 sequences; 20% to 25% are singletons and the top ten take over 7.5%. The specimen comprised peripheral blood mononuclear cells (PBMCs), sampled when the disease was refractory, from a patient treated with antithyroid drugs. This clonotype was obtained from a female donor with Graves disease.

The CDR3 bases are TGTGCCAGCAGTTTGACTAGCGGGAGTATTGTCGATGAGCAGTTCTTC. It codes for CASSLTSGSIVDEQFF. This chain links TRBV27 with TRBJ2-1, with TRBD2 matching over 12 bases. CDR3 length equals 16 residues. CDR1 and CDR2 (germline): MNHEY, SMNVEV (reference sequence). V lost 3 bases and J lost 8; bases outside the gene matches: 8.